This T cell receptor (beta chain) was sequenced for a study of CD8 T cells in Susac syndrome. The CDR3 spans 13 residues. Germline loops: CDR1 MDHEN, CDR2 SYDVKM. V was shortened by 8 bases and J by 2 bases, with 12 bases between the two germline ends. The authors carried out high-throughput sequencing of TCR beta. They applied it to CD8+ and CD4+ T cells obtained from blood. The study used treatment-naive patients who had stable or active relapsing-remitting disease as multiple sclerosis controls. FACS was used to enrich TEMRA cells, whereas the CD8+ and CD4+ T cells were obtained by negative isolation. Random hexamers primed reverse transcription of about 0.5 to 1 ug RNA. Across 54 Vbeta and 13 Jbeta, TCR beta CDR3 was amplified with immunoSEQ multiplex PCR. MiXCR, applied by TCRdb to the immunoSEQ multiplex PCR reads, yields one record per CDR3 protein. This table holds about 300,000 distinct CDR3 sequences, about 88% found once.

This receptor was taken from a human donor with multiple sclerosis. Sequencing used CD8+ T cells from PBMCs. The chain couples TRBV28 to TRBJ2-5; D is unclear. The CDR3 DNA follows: TGTGCCAGCGTGACGCCGGTGCAAGAGACCCAGTACTTC. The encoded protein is CASVTPVQETQYF.